Sequencing of this T cell receptor (beta chain) was carried out in a study of beta chain features in type 1 diabetes. Study-wide points: Within each of all four CD4+ subsets, Type 1 diabetes patients had TCRB CDR3s that were moderately but significantly shorter. High TCR expression in some cells could lead to their over-representation in cDNA sequencing. It was not settled here whether HLA type affects TCRB rearrangement.

Trimming shortened V by 2 bases and J by 15 bases, and 27 bases separated the two germline ends. CDR1 SGHRS and CDR2 YFSETQ come from the germline V gene. This CDR3 spans 17 amino acids. All of the isolated RNA was reverse transcribed, so expressed TCRB transcripts were sequenced. Samples of naive, central memory and regulatory T cells yielded a mean of about 3.4 million reads. Measured with immunoSEQ multiplex PCR; TCRdb has only the in-frame clones, and not every one. The profile shows around 690,000 clones, 9.5% to 15% of them singletons. This clone was seen more than once but under ten times. The antigen is unknown.

The sample was naive CD4+ T cells from blood. This chain joins TRBV5-1 and TRBJ1-6; maybe TRBD1 (6 bases). The TCR sequence derives from a man aged 25-45 years with type 1 diabetes. The CDR3 nucleotides are TGCGCCAGCAGCTTAACAGGGATGAGGAGCCCCAAGCAGCTCCTCCACTTT. The encoded protein is CASSLTGMRSPKQLLHF.